The clone carrying this T cell receptor beta chain was seen ten or more times. Germline V gene data show CDR1 as MNHEY and CDR2 as SVGAGI. This CDR3 comprises 15 residues. J lost 6 bases, V lost 0 bases, and 6 bases had no gene match. These data are taken from a study of T cells in Graves' hyperthyroidism and ophthalmopathy. From RNA transcripts, TCR beta CDR3 regions were amplified. The HTBI primer set drove a first-round RT-PCR of the TCR CDR3. MiXCR, applied by TCRdb to the multiplex PCR reads, yields one record per CDR3 protein. The table shows about 520,000 distinct CDR3 sequences, with about 24% occurring only once. PBMCs stemmed from under 11 ml fresh peripheral blood.

The sequence was collected from a woman in her 30s with Graves' ophthalmopathy. The source material was blood. The chain is built from TRBV6-5 and TRBJ2-7; 9 bases align to TRBD2. The CDR3 loop is CASSYSGGGAVEQYF. CDR3 coding DNA: TGTGCCAGCAGTTACTCGGGCGGGGGGGCCGTCGAGCAGTACTTC.